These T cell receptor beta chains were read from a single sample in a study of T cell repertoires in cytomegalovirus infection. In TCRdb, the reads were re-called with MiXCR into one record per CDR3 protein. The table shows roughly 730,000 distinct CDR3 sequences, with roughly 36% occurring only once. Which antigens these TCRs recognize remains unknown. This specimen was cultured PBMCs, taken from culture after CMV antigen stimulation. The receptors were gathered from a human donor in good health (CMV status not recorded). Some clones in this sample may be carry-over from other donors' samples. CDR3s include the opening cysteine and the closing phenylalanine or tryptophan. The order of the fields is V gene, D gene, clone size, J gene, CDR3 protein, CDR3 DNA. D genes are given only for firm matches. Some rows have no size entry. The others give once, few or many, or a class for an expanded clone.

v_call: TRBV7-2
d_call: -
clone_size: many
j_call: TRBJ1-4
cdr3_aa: CASTRNLNEKLFF
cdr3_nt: TGTGCCAGCACCAGAAATTTAAATGAAAAACTGTTTTTT

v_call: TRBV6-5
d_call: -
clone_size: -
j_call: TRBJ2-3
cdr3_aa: CASSYVPTGGTDTQYF
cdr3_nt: TGTGCCAGCAGTTACGTGCCCACCGGAGGGACAGATACGCAGTATTTT

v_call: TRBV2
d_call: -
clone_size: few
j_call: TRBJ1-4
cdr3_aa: CASTRRQAGTEKLFF
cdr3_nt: TGTGCCAGCACGCGGAGACAGGCGGGGACTGAAAAACTGTTTTTT

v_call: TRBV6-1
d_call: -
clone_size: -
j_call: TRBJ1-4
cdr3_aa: CASSLNRDGTNEKLFF
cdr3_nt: TGTGCCAGCAGTTTGAACAGGGATGGGACTAATGAAAAACTGTTTTTT

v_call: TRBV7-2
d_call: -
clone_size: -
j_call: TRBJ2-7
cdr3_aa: CASSSSQGGEQYF
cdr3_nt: TGTGCCAGCAGCTCGTCACAGGGCGGCGAGCAGTACTTC

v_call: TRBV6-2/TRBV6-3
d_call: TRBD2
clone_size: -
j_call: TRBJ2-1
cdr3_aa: CASSYGLAGGEEEFF
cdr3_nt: TGTGCCAGCAGTTATGGGCTAGCGGGAGGTGAAGAGGAGTTCTTC

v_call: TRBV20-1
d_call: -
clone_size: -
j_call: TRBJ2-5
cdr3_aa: CSAMGGAQETQYF
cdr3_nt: TGCAGTGCTATGGGTGGTGCCCAAGAGACCCAGTACTTC

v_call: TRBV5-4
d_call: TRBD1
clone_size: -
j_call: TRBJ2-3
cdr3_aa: CASSLATGANTDTQYF
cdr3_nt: TGTGCCAGCAGCTTGGCCACAGGGGCGAACACAGATACGCAGTATTTT

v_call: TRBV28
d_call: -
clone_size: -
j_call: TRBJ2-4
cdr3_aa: CASSDSGTLKNIQYF
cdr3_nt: TGTGCCAGCAGTGACTCCGGGACCCTCAAAAACATTCAGTACTTC

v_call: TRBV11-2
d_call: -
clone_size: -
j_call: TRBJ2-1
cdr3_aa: CASSLGGNRGRFF
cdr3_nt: TGTGCCAGCAGCTTAGGGGGAAACCGGGGGCGGTTCTTC

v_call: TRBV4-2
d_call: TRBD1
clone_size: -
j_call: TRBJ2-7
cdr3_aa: CASSQVVTGGAAYEQYF
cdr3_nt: TGTGCCAGCAGCCAAGTGGTGACAGGGGGCGCTGCCTACGAGCAGTACTTC

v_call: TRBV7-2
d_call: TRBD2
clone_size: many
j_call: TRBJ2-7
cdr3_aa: CASSRDYYEQYF
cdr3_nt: TGTGCCAGCAGCCGGGACTACTACGAGCAGTACTTC

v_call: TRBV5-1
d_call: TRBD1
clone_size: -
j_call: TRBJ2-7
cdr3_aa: CASSPGTADSYEQYF
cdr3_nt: TGCGCCAGCAGCCCCGGGACAGCTGATTCCTACGAGCAGTACTTC

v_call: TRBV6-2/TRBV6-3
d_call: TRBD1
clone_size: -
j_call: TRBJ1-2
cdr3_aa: CASSYSTGSGGYTF
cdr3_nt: TGTGCCAGCAGTTACTCGACAGGGTCGGGAGGCTACACCTTC

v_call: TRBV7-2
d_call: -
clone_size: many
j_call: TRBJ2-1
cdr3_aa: CASSSLTGPNEQFF
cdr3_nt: TGTGCCAGCAGCTCCCTGACAGGCCCTAATGAGCAGTTCTTC

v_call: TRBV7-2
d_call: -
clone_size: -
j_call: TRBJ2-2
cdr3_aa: CASMCGMYTGELFF
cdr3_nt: TGTGCCAGCATGTGTGGGATGTACACCGGGGAGCTGTTTTTT

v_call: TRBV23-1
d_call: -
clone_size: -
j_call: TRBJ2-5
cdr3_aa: CASSQLQPFLRRSETQYF
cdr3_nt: TGCGCCAGCAGTCAATTACAGCCCTTTTTACGTCGATCAGAGACCCAGTACTTC

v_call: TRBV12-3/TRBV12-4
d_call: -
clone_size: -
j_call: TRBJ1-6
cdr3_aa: CASSLTTASSPLHF
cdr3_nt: TGTGCCAGCAGTTTGACGACAGCAAGTTCACCCCTCCACTTT

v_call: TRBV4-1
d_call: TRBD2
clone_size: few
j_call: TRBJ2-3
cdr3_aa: CASSQYGTSGTDTQYF
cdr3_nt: TGCGCCAGCAGCCAGTACGGGACTAGCGGCACAGATACGCAGTATTTT

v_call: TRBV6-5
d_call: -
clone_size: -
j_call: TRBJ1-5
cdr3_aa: CASSYSRANQPQHF
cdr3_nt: TGTGCCAGCAGTTACTCAAGGGCGAATCAGCCCCAGCATTTT

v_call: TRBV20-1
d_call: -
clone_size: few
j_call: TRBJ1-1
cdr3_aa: CSATRVLAKEAFF
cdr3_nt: TGCAGTGCTACCCGTGTCCTAGCCAAGGAAGCTTTCTTT

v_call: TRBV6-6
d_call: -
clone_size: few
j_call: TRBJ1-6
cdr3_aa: CASSFEQDYNSPLHF
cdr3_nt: TGTGCCAGCAGTTTCGAACAGGATTATAATTCACCCCTCCACTTT

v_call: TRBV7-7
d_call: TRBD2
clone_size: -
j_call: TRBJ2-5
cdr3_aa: CASSLGPVGGSIETQYF
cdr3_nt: TGTGCCAGCAGCTTAGGGCCCGTGGGCGGGAGTATTGAGACCCAGTACTTC

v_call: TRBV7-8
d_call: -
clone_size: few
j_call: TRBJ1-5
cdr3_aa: CASSRSGAPDYQHF
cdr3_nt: TGTGCCAGCAGCCGGTCAGGGGCCCCTGATTATCAGCATTTT

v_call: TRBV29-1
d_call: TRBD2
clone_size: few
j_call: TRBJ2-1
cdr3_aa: CSVERGDEQFF
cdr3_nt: TGCAGCGTTGAACGGGGGGATGAGCAGTTCTTC

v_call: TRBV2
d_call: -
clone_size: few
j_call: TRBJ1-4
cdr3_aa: CASSEYRASGEKLFF
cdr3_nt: TGTGCCAGCAGTGAATACAGGGCGTCGGGAGAAAAACTGTTTTTT

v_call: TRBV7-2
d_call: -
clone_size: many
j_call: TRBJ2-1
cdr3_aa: CASSFEGMYNNEQFF
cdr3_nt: TGTGCCAGCAGCTTTGAAGGGATGTACAACAATGAGCAGTTCTTC